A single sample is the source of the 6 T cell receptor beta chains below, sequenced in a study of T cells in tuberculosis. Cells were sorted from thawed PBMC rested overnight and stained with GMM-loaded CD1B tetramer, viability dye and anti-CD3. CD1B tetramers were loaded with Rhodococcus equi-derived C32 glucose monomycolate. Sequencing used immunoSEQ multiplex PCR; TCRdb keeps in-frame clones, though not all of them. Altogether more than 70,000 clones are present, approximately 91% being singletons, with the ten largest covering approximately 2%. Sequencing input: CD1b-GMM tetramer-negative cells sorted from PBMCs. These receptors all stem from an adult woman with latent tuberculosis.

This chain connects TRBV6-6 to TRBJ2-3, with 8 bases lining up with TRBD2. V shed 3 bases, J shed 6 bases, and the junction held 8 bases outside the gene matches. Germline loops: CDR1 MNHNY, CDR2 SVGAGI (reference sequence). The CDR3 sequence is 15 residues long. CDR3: CASSYHAGGGDTQYF. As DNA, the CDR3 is TGTGCCAGCAGTTATCACGCGGGGGGCGGGGATACGCAGTATTTT.

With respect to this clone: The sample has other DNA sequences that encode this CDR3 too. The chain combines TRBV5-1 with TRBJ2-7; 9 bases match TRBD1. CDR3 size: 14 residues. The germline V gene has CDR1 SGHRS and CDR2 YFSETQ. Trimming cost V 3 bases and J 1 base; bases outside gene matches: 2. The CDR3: CASSSGQGSYEQYV. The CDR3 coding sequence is TGCGCCAGCAGCTCGGGACAGGGTTCCTACGAGCAGTACGTC.

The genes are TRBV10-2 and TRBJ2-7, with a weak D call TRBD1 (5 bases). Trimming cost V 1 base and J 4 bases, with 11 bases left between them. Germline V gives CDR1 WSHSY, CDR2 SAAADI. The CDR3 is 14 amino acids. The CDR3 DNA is TGCGCCAGCAGTGAGTACCCCGACAGTTACGAGCAGTACGTC. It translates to CASSEYPDSYEQYV.

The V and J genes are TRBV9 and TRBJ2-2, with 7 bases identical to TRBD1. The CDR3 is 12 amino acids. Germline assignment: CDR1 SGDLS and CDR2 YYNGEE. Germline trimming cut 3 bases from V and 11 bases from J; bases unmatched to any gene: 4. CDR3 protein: CASSARQGELFF. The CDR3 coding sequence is TGTGCCAGCAGCGCCCGACAGGGAGAGCTGTTTTTT. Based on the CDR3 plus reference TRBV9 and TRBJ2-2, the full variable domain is DSGVTQTPKHLITATGQRVTLRCSPRSGDLSVYWYQQSLDQGLQFLIQYYNGEERAKGNILERFSAQQFPDLHSELNLSSLELGDSALYFCASSARQGELFFGEGSRLTVL.

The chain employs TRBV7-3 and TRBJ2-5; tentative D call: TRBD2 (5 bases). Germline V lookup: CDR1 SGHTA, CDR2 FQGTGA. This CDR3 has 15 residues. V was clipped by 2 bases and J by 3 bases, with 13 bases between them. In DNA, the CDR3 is TGTGCCAGCAGCTTAGGGCCCGGGAAGAAAGAGACCCAGTACTTC. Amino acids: CASSLGPGKKETQYF.

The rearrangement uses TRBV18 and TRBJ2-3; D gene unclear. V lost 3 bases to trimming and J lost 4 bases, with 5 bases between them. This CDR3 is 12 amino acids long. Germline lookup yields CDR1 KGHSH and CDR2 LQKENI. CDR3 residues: CASSPPSDTQYF. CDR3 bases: TGTGCCAGCTCACCCCCCTCAGATACGCAGTATTTT.